Presented here are 21 T cell receptor beta chains from one specimen sequenced in a study of regulatory T cells in long-lasting Graves disease. The time point: persistent/refractory GD, antithyroid drugs over 5 years with positive TRAb. PBMC RNA was the source of the TCR library. Sequencing libraries for TCR beta were prepared with iRepertoire HTBI primers and Arm-PCR of CDR3 regions. TCRdb independently ran MiXCR on the multiplex PCR reads; one entry per CDR3 protein. Of approximately 440,000 distinct CDR3 sequences in the sample, 23% are singletons; the top ten hold around 24%. Sequenced here: peripheral blood mononuclear cells (PBMCs), sampled when the disease was refractory, from a patient treated with antithyroid drugs. These receptors originate from a female donor with Graves disease.

This chain joins TRBV6-5 and TRBJ1-5, with D tentatively TRBD1 (6 bases). CDR1 MNHEY and CDR2 SVGAGI come from the germline V gene. This CDR3 region has 14 residues. Trimming pared 2 bases from V and 7 bases from J, leaving 12 bases between. Written as DNA, the CDR3 is TGTGCCAGCAGTTACGAGGGGGTAGGGCAGCCCCAGCATTTT. Encoded protein: CASSYEGVGQPQHF.

On this clonotype: A read error may explain this, as a much larger clone is one base away. The CDR3 loop is CSARESGSRSYELYF. The CDR3 DNA is TGCAGTGCTAGAGAAAGCGGGAGTCGTTCCTACGAGCTGTACTTC. This chain links TRBV20-1 with TRBJ2-7; 8 bases agree with TRBD2. The CDR3 sequence is 15 residues long. CDR1 and CDR2 (germline): DFQATT, SNEGSKA (reference sequence).

This clonotype was detected ten times or more. The chain carries TRBV30 and TRBJ2-7, with D uncertain. The CDR3 is 12 amino acids. Trimming removed 1 base at V and 7 bases at J, with 11 bases between. Germline assignment: CDR1 GTSNPN and CDR2 SVGIG (reference sequence). The CDR3 DNA is TGTGCCTGGAGTGAAATGGGTCAAGAGCAGTACTTC. It yields the protein CAWSEMGQEQYF.

In its sample, this clonotype was seen a few times. V gene TRBV28 combines with J gene TRBJ2-7; D unclear. With 4 bases removed from V and 6 bases from J, the gap between germline ends came to 13 bases. The CDR3 runs to 13 residues. Germline CDR1 reads MDHEN; CDR2 reads SYDVKM. The CDR3 region has the DNA TGTGCCAGCAGTTACGTATCTATACGCGAGCAGTACTTC. Encoded protein: CASSYVSIREQYF.

V gene TRBV7-2 combines with J gene TRBJ1-5, with D tentatively TRBD1 (5 bases). The CDR3 sequence is 15 residues long. V was pared by 5 bases and J by 0 bases, with 11 bases between. Germline assignment: CDR1 SGHTA and CDR2 FQGNSA. The CDR3 protein is CASSPTDYSNQPQHF. In nucleotides, the CDR3 is TGTGCCAGCAGCCCGACAGATTATAGCAATCAGCCCCAGCATTTT.

The table lists this clonotype with many counts. The chain is built from TRBV5-1 and TRBJ2-4; 8 bases are shared with TRBD2. V dropped 0 bases and J dropped 0; count of bases not matched to a gene: 2. CDR1 is SGHRS, CDR2 YFSETQ, per germline. This CDR3 comprises 16 residues. CDR3 sequence (DNA): TGCGCCAGCAGCTTGGGGACTAGCAGAGCCAAAAACATTCAGTACTTC. This gives the protein CASSLGTSRAKNIQYF.

The rearrangement uses TRBV19 and TRBJ2-2; D possibly corresponds to TRBD1 (6 bases). The ends were cut back, 3 bases at V and 6 bases at J, with 8 bases in the middle. The CDR3 totals 13 residues. In germline, CDR1 is LNHDA, CDR2 SQIVND (reference sequence). CDR3 protein: CASSIWGPGELFF. DNA of the CDR3: TGTGCCAGTAGTATCTGGGGGCCCGGGGAGCTGTTTTTT.

The rearrangement joins TRBV12-3 or TRBV12-4 to TRBJ2-5; TRBD2 matches 9 bases. CDR3 length equals 15 residues. V trimming: 7 bases; J trimming: 5 bases; junction bases outside the gene matches: 11. CDR3 bases: TGTGCCAGCACCCCTGGCGCGGGAGGGCTGGAGACCCAGTACTTC. Translating it yields CASTPGAGGLETQYF.

This clonotype was detected a few times. J is TRBJ2-1 and V is TRBV3-1; 12 bases map to TRBD2. V was clipped by 4 bases and J by 9 bases; unmatched bases: 4. The CDR3 sequence is 14 residues long. The germline CDR1 and CDR2 sequences are LGHDT and YNNKEL (reference sequence). CDR3 amino acids: CASSRSSGRVEQFF. The CDR3 nucleotides read TGTGCCAGCAGCCGTTCTAGCGGGAGGGTTGAGCAGTTCTTC.

By share of the sample, this clonotype is medium-sized (0.01 to 0.1%). The chain couples TRBV11-2 to TRBJ2-5, with D hard to call. This CDR3 is built from 12 residues. Trimming took 5 bases from V and 5 from J, leaving 9 bases between them. Germline V gene lookup returns CDR1 SGHAT and CDR2 FQNNGV. DNA for the CDR3: TGTGCCAGCAGCGGGAACCGGGAGACCCAGTACTTC. This encodes CASSGNRETQYF.

The V and J genes are TRBV10-3 and TRBJ2-5; a possible D gene is TRBD1 (5 bases). The germline CDR1 and CDR2 sequences are ENHRY and SYGVKD. The CDR3 totals 14 residues. V lost 2 bases and J lost 5, with 12 bases in between. The chain's CDR3 is CAISEMQGSETQYF. The DNA for the CDR3 is TGTGCCATCAGTGAGATGCAGGGATCGGAGACCCAGTACTTC.

This clonotype was recorded once. The chain joins TRBV6-2 or TRBV6-3 to TRBJ2-3; the match to TRBD2 covers 7 bases. Germline lookup yields CDR1 MNHEY and CDR2 SVGEGT. Trimming at V came to 2 bases and at J to 6 bases, leaving 8 bases not matched to a gene. The CDR3 runs to 15 residues. CDR3 amino acids: CASSYGGGVLDTQYF. CDR3 nucleotide sequence: TGTGCCAGCAGTTACGGGGGAGGGGTGCTGGATACGCAGTATTTT.

This clonotype showed up just once. This chain joins TRBV2 and TRBJ1-2; D remains ambiguous. The V and J ends lost 6 bases and 4 bases respectively, with 21 bases between them. The CDR3 sequence is 16 residues long. Per the germline V gene, CDR1 is SNHLY and CDR2 is FYNNEI. The CDR3 spells CASSTNPRIRGYGYTF. Here the CDR3 DNA reads TGTGCCAGCAGCACCAACCCGCGAATTCGCGGCTATGGCTACACCTTC.

The sample holds a few counts of this clonotype. This chain uses TRBV10-3 with TRBJ1-1; 7 nucleotides match TRBD1. Per germline, CDR1 ENHRY and CDR2 SYGVKD. CDR3 length: 15 amino acids. V shed 0 bases, J shed 4 bases, and the junction held 5 bases outside the gene matches. CDR3 coding DNA: TGTGCCATCAGTGAGTCGAGGGCAGGGGGCACTGAAGCTTTCTTT. The encoded protein is CAISESRAGGTEAFF.

The sample holds a few counts of this clonotype. The CDR3 spells CASSLGRGGSGNTEAFF. The CDR3 nucleotides read TGTGCCAGCAGCTTAGGTCGGGGGGGCTCGGGGAACACTGAAGCTTTCTTT. The rearrangement uses TRBV7-2 and TRBJ1-1; tentative D call: TRBD1 (6 bases). The CDR3 contains 17 residues. V was clipped by 1 base and J by 1 base, with 16 bases between them. The germline V gene encodes CDR1 SGHTA and CDR2 FQGNSA.

This clonotype was seen ten or more times. The rearrangement uses TRBV24-1 and TRBJ2-5; D not resolved. Germline V gene lookup returns CDR1 KGHDR and CDR2 SFDVKD. The CDR3 totals 14 residues. V was clipped by 3 bases and J by 5 bases, with 12 bases between them. CDR3 region: CATSDPAGGETQYF. The CDR3 DNA reads TGTGCCACCAGTGATCCAGCAGGCGGCGAGACCCAGTACTTC.

This clonotype has more than one count but fewer than ten. This chain joins TRBV2 and TRBJ2-7; 9 positions agree with TRBD1. CDR3 size: 19 residues. Germline-derived CDR1 and CDR2 are SNHLY and FYNNEI. V lost 10 bases, J lost 3 bases, and 25 bases stayed unmatched. CDR3 residues: CAIPPTNDPGTGRHYEQYF. CDR3 coding DNA: TGTGCCATCCCACCGACCAACGACCCCGGGACAGGGAGACACTACGAGCAGTACTTC.

This clonotype was seen only once. The rearrangement joins TRBV28 to TRBJ2-7; 10 bases are shared with TRBD1. Germline trimming cut 6 bases from V and 4 bases from J; bases unmatched to any gene: 9. The V gene's germline CDR1 is MDHEN and CDR2 SYDVKM. The CDR3 sequence is 15 residues long. CDR3 in amino acids: CASRGGQGGPYEQYF. CDR3 nucleotides: TGTGCCAGCAGGGGCGGACAGGGGGGACCTTACGAGCAGTACTTC.

This clonotype showed up just a few times. The V gene is TRBV5-1, the J gene TRBJ2-2; no firm D call. V lost 4 bases and J lost 6, with 10 bases in between. Germline V gives CDR1 SGHRS, CDR2 YFSETQ. CDR3 size: 13 residues. In nucleotides, the CDR3 is TGCGCCAGCAGCGACTCATCTGCCGGGGAGCTGTTTTTT. Protein product: CASSDSSAGELFF.

This chain connects TRBV30 to TRBJ1-4; maybe TRBD1 (5 bases). Germline V lookup: CDR1 GTSNPN, CDR2 SVGIG (reference sequence). This CDR3 has 14 amino acids. Trimming shortened V by 3 bases and J by 3 bases, and 11 bases separated the two germline ends. The CDR3 spells CAWRSAGSNEKLFF. The CDR3 bases are TGTGCCTGGAGATCGGCAGGGTCTAATGAAAAACTGTTTTTT.

In DNA form, the CDR3 reads TGTGCCAGTAGTATCTTGGACAGTGAAGCTTTCTTT. Its translation is CASSILDSEAFF. The J gene is TRBJ1-1, the V gene TRBV19; tentative D call: TRBD1 (6 bases). This CDR3 region has 12 residues. The germline V gene encodes CDR1 LNHDA and CDR2 SQIVND (reference sequence). V was clipped by 3 bases and J by 7 bases, with 9 bases between them.